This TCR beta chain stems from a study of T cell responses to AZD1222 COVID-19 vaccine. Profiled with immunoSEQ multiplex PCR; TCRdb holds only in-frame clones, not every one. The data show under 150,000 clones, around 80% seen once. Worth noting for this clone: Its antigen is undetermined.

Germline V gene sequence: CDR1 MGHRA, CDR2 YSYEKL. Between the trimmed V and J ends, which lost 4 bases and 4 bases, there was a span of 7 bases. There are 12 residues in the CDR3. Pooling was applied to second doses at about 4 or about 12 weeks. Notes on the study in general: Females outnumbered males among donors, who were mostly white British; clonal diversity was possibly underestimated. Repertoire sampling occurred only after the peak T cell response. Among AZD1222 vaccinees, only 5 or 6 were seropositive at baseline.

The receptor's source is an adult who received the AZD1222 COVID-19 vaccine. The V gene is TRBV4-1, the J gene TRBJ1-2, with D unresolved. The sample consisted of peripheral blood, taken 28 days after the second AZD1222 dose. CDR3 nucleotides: TGCGCCAGCAGCCGAGGAATCTATGGCTACACCTTC. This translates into CASSRGIYGYTF.